The rows below give T cell receptor beta chains drawn from one sample of a study of tumor-infiltrating lymphocytes in primary liver carcinoma. One entry per CDR3 protein results from TCRdb running MiXCR on the multiplex PCR reads. The table includes tens of thousands of distinct CDR3 sequences, just over 70% detected once. Sample: liver tumor tissue from sampling region 2. These TCRs come from a man aged 35 to 55 with primary liver carcinoma and hepatitis B virus infection. Both conserved end residues are part of each CDR3. D genes are given only for firm matches. Only part of the rows carry a size: once, few, many, or a class if the clone is expanded.

TRBV5-1	TRBJ2-7	.	.	CASSLLADRLYEQHF	TGCGCCAGCAGCTTGTTGGCGGATCGTCTCTACGAGCAGCACTTC
TRBV29-1	TRBJ2-7	.	.	CNVRDDTIEQYF	TGCAACGTACGGGACGACACGATAGAGCAGTACTTC
TRBV28	TRBJ2-7	.	TRBD1	CASSGGGQGTHEQYF	TGTGCCAGCAGCGGAGGGGGACAGGGGACCCACGAGCAATACTTC
TRBV5-6	TRBJ2-1	.	.	CASSRSDTQGWERFF	TGTGCCAGTTCCAGGTCCGACACTCAAGGGTGGGAGCGGTTCTTC
TRBV12-3/TRBV12-4	TRBJ2-7	many	TRBD1	CASSQGTGGAYEQYF	TGTGCCAGCAGCCAGGGGACAGGGGGCGCCTACGAGCAGTACTTC
TRBV6-6	TRBJ1-5	.	.	CASSRGTSGSTDTQHF	TGTGCCAGCAGCCGAGGGACTAGCGGGAGCACTGATACGCAGCATTTT
TRBV11-2	TRBJ2-5	.	.	CASSLTAGGSGATQYF	TGTGCCAGCAGTTTAACAGCAGGGGGTTCGGGGGCGACCCAGTACTTC
TRBV11-3	TRBJ2-1	.	.	CTSSLNANEQFF	TGTACTAGCAGCTTAAATGCCAATGAGCAGTTCTTC
TRBV6-6	TRBJ1-4	.	.	CASSYSGGSNEKLFF	TGTGCCAGCAGTTACTCTGGGGGATCTAATGAAAAACTGTTTTTT
TRBV6-2/TRBV6-3	TRBJ2-3	.	TRBD1	CASSNDRGLYLDTQYF	TGTGCCAGCAGTAACGACAGGGGGCTTTACCTAGATACGCAGTATTTT
TRBV11-2	TRBJ1-4	many	.	CANSLGQGDGEKLFF	TGTGCCAACAGCTTAGGGCAGGGTGATGGCGAAAAACTGTTTTTT
TRBV6-5	TRBJ1-1	.	.	CTRSTPRFNTEAFF	TGTACCAGAAGTACTCCAAGGTTTAACACTGAAGCTTTCTTT
TRBV28	TRBJ1-4	.	TRBD1	CASSLMTGRFANEKLSF	TGTGCCAGTAGTTTAATGACAGGGCGGTTTGCAAATGAAAAACTGTCTTTT
TRBV11-2	TRBJ1-1	once	TRBD1	CASSPSRGLAYSEAFF	TGTGCCAGCAGCCCATCCAGGGGGTTGGCATACAGTGAAGCTTTCTTT
TRBV12-3/TRBV12-4	TRBJ1-2	few	.	CASSLSRGDYGYTF	TGTGCCAGCAGTTTATCCAGGGGAGACTATGGCTACACCTTC
TRBV29-1	TRBJ2-5	.	.	CSAGMVVSQYF	TGCAGCGCGGGGATGGTGGTGTCCCAGTACTTC
TRBV12-3/TRBV12-4	TRBJ1-6	.	.	CASSLTPGPPLHF	TGTGCCAGCAGTTTAACTCCCGGTCCACCCCTCCACTTT
TRBV6-1	TRBJ2-5	many	.	CASSEAVGGQETQYF	TGTGCCAGCAGTGAAGCGGTGGGCGGCCAAGAGACCCAGTACTTC
TRBV6-5	TRBJ1-2	many	.	CASSPPGSHGYTF	TGTGCCAGCAGCCCACCTGGGAGCCATGGTTACACCTTC
TRBV11-3	TRBJ2-3	.	TRBD1	CASSYRGRDTDTQYF	TGTGCCAGCAGCTACAGGGGGCGTGACACAGATACGCAGTATTTT
TRBV6-1	TRBJ1-5	.	.	CASRTGHGAGNQPRHF	TGTGCCAGCCGCACGGGACATGGGGCCGGCAATCAGCCCCGGCATTTT